The rows below give T cell receptor beta chains drawn from one sample of a study of shared clonotypes between healthy human individuals. Sequencing was performed with immunoSEQ multiplex PCR; in TCRdb, only in-frame clones are kept and a portion is missing. The repertoire includes approximately 2.3 million clones, over 85% of them detected once, and 0.35% to 0.5% sits in the top ten. The source material was naive CD4+ T cells from PBMCs. These receptor sequences come from a man between 18 and 29 years old in good health. Some clones in this sample may be carry-over from other donors' samples. Each CDR3 is given with its conserved first and last residue.

J gene | V gene | CDR3 protein
TRBJ1-1 | TRBV7-9 | CASSLHSRDTEAFF
TRBJ2-5 | TRBV15 | CATLEGGDTQETQYF
TRBJ2-7 | TRBV11-3 | CASSLGLAGYEQYF
TRBJ2-7 | TRBV28 | CASAPRGAISYEQYF
TRBJ1-2 | TRBV18 | CASSPPGNYGYTF
TRBJ2-5 | TRBV29-1 | CSGLRGSGETQYF
TRBJ2-5 | TRBV2 | CASSEELAGGETQYF
TRBJ1-5 | TRBV6-4 | CASSDLRDQYDYSNQPQHF
TRBJ1-2 | TRBV6-6 | CASSTGQGRYGYTF
TRBJ2-7 | TRBV5-1 | CASSPGSPGGSHEQYF
TRBJ2-5 | TRBV5-6 | CASSVDSTHQETQYF
TRBJ1-3 | TRBV18 | CASSPGSGNTIYF
TRBJ2-1 | TRBV28 | CASSLPSGNLMSYNEQFF
TRBJ2-4 | TRBV6-5 | CASSTSGTRTHIQYF
TRBJ1-2 | TRBV4-1 | CASSQQGLDYGYTF
TRBJ2-3 | TRBV29-1 | CSAGQGAYTQYF
TRBJ2-7 | TRBV30 | CAWSVGGASYEQYF
TRBJ2-3 | TRBV9 | CASSPRWGLGAQGDTQYF
TRBJ2-7 | TRBV5-1 | CASSGASGIYEQYF
TRBJ1-2 | TRBV4-3 | CASSQDRGRIYGYTF
TRBJ2-7 | TRBV18 | CASSPTSGDYEQYF
TRBJ1-3 | TRBV11-2 | CASSFVRGSGNTIYF
TRBJ1-1 | TRBV6-1 | CASSEGSEAFF
TRBJ2-2 | TRBV15 | CATGRQGNTGELFF
TRBJ2-1 | TRBV5-4 | CASSSTSSPTNEQFF
TRBJ1-6 | TRBV2 | CASRVDSPLHF
TRBJ2-3 | TRBV7-8 | CASSGFTEPSTDTQYF
TRBJ1-1 | TRBV11-2 | CASSLTGTGTEAFF
TRBJ2-7 | TRBV15 | CATSRAGWGTSGNYEQYF
TRBJ2-7 | TRBV28 | CASTTRGRSSYEQYF
TRBJ1-5 | TRBV5-8 | CASSPWEGGSNQPQHF
TRBJ2-5 | TRBV6-6 | CASSWDSQETQYF
TRBJ1-4 | TRBV7-9 | CASSRGRAGEKLFF